The 27 T cell receptor beta chains reported below all come from one sample, sequenced in a study of blood T cells in healthy people across ages (dated by TCRdb to 2015 to 2017). The library was prepared using 5' RACE. Data came from an Illumina HiSeq 2500. A second roughly 6 to 11 cycle PCR used a sample-barcoded 5' primer and a J-beta primer mix. The public reads were run again by TCRdb, first through fastp at Q25 and then through MiXCR, and only productive beta chains were kept. Records with the same CDR3 protein are collapsed into one entry carrying the most frequent genes and DNA. For this sample there are under 2,000,000 distinct CDR3 sequences; roughly 50% appear just once. The top ten constitute approximately 2% of the sample. Sequenced input: blood. These receptors were collected from a woman in her thirties or forties in good health.

The chain is built from TRBV27 and TRBJ2-5; TRBD2 is a possible D gene (5 bases). CDR1 is MNHEY, CDR2 SMNVEV, per germline (reference sequence). The CDR3 is 13 amino acids. Deletions cut 5 bases from V and 4 bases from J, with 11 bases between. The DNA for the CDR3 is TGTGCCAGCAGTGGAAAGCGGCCAGAGACCCAGTACTTC. It is translated as CASSGKRPETQYF.

This clonotype appeared a few times. The chain links TRBV12-3 or TRBV12-4 to TRBJ2-1; D possibly corresponds to TRBD2 (5 bases). The CDR3 loop spans 16 amino acids. V lost 4 bases and J 0 bases, leaving 13 bases between the germline ends. The CDR3 spells CASSSATTSSYNEQFF. The CDR3 DNA reads as TGTGCCAGCAGTTCCGCCACAACTAGCTCCTACAATGAGCAGTTCTTC.

This clonotype was found a few times. The rearrangement joins TRBV6-1 to TRBJ2-5; 9 nucleotides line up with TRBD1. V shed 4 bases and J 0 bases; nucleotides not matched to a gene: 3. Germline-derived CDR1 and CDR2 are MNHNS and SASEGT. CDR3 length: 15 amino acids. The DNA for the CDR3 is TGTGCCAGCAGTGGCGACAGGGGGTACCAAGAGACCCAGTACTTC. Its protein product is CASSGDRGYQETQYF.

The chain links TRBV5-5 to TRBJ2-3, with a weak D call TRBD1 (5 bases). The V gene lost 3 bases and the J gene lost 0 bases, with 14 bases spanning the gap. The germline V gene encodes CDR1 SGHKS and CDR2 YYEKEE (reference sequence). The CDR3 contains 16 residues. The CDR3 is CASSSGETASTDTQYF. CDR3 nucleotide sequence: TGTGCCAGCAGCTCAGGAGAGACAGCGAGCACAGATACGCAGTATTTT.

This clonotype has a single count. The V and J genes are TRBV24-1 and TRBJ1-5, with D tentatively TRBD1 (5 bases). The V gene lost 2 bases and the J gene lost 5 bases, with 15 bases spanning the gap. The CDR3 runs 16 residues. Germline V gene lookup returns CDR1 KGHDR and CDR2 SFDVKD. CDR3 region: CATSDSGEGGHQPQHF. The CDR3 DNA sequence: TGTGCCACCAGTGATTCGGGGGAGGGTGGGCATCAGCCCCAGCATTTT.

The chain couples TRBV29-1 to TRBJ2-1; TRBD2 is a possible D gene (6 bases). Germline loops: CDR1 SQVTM, CDR2 ANQGSEA. Trimming pared 6 bases from V and 2 bases from J, leaving 14 bases between. This CDR3 comprises 14 residues. The CDR3 bases are TGCAGCGTCCTCATTAGCGGCACCTACAATGAGCAGTTCTTC. Translated, it gives CSVLISGTYNEQFF.

The table lists this clonotype with a few counts. The chain employs TRBV24-1 and TRBJ2-1; tentative D call: TRBD2 (5 bases). The V gene's germline CDR1 is KGHDR and CDR2 SFDVKD. The CDR3 totals 16 residues. The V end lost 2 bases, the J end lost 7 bases, and 17 bases lay between the germline ends. This chain's CDR3 is CATSDSGKGMVNEQFF. The CDR3 coding sequence is TGTGCCACCAGTGATTCCGGGAAGGGTATGGTAAATGAGCAGTTCTTC.

The table lists this clonotype with a few counts. The chain carries TRBV6-2 or TRBV6-3 and TRBJ2-1; TRBD1 matches at 9 bases. Germline V CDR1 and CDR2: MNHEY, SVGEGT. This CDR3 has 19 amino acids. V trimming: 0 bases; J trimming: 7 bases; junction bases outside the gene matches: 16. CDR3 sequence: CASSYSRRLTGGAWNEQFF. CDR3 DNA sequence: TGTGCCAGCAGTTACTCGAGGAGATTAACAGGGGGCGCTTGGAATGAGCAGTTCTTC.

This clonotype showed up just a few times. The chain carries TRBV6-1 and TRBJ2-7, with D possibly TRBD1 on 5 matching bases. The CDR3 covers 17 residues. Germline CDR1 and CDR2: MNHNS and SASEGT. The germline V and J ends were trimmed by 6 bases and 0 bases, with 21 bases remaining between them. The CDR3 reads CASSPSPRQPLSYEQYF. DNA of the CDR3: TGTGCCAGCAGCCCCTCCCCCCGACAGCCGCTCTCCTACGAGCAGTACTTC.

The chain is built from TRBV3-1 and TRBJ1-2; D perhaps matches TRBD1 (5 bases). Germline V gives CDR1 LGHDT, CDR2 YNNKEL (reference sequence). Deletions cut 1 base from V and 4 bases from J, with 13 bases between. The CDR3 totals 15 residues. The CDR3 region is CASSQVHRGIYGYTF. CDR3 coding DNA: TGTGCCAGCAGCCAAGTGCATAGGGGAATCTATGGCTACACCTTC.

The chain has TRBV29-1 and TRBJ2-1; D is possibly TRBD2 (5 bases). This CDR3 comprises 15 residues. The V and J ends lost 8 bases and 12 bases respectively, with 29 bases between them. Germline V lookup: CDR1 SQVTM, CDR2 ANQGSEA. In nucleotides, the CDR3 is TGCAGCTTCGAGGAAGGTACCGTGTCTACTAGTCCGCAGTTCTTC. The encoded protein is CSFEEGTVSTSPQFF.

CDR3 coding DNA: TGTGCCAGCACCGGTTTGGGGGAGAGATGGGGCAATGAGCAGTTCTTC. Residues: CASTGLGERWGNEQFF. The chain employs TRBV28 and TRBJ2-1; the D gene could be TRBD1 or TRBD2 (5 bases each). CDR1 and CDR2 from the germline V gene are MDHEN and SYDVKM. The CDR3 totals 16 residues. The germline V and J ends were trimmed by 7 bases and 6 bases, with 22 bases remaining between them.

J is TRBJ1-2 and V is TRBV12-3 or TRBV12-4; D is ambiguous. The CDR3 spans 16 residues. Trimming took 4 bases from V and 2 from J, leaving 17 bases between them. As DNA, the CDR3 is TGTGCCAGCAGTTCCTGTGGGCGGGTTCAGAACTATGGCTACACCTTC. Translated: CASSSCGRVQNYGYTF.

This chain uses TRBV6-5 with TRBJ2-1, with D perhaps assigned TRBD1 or TRBD2 (5 bases each). The CDR3 covers 14 residues. V was cut by 5 bases and J by 5 bases, with 13 bases left in between. Per germline, CDR1 MNHEY and CDR2 SVGAGI. The CDR3 spells CASSHRDGHNEQFF. The CDR3, as DNA: TGTGCCAGCAGTCACCGGGACGGACACAATGAGCAGTTCTTC.

The chain employs TRBV12-3 or TRBV12-4 and TRBJ2-5; D ambiguous. The V gene lost 2 bases and the J gene lost 5 bases, with 9 bases spanning the gap. The CDR3 loop spans 13 amino acids. The CDR3 region has the DNA TGTGCCAGCAGTTTAAGGTCTTACGAGACCCAGTACTTC. Encoded protein: CASSLRSYETQYF.

The J gene is TRBJ2-7, the V gene TRBV21-1; the table's D call of TRBD2 was not tested on the DNA. TRBV21-1 is flagged as a pseudogene. CDR3 length: 16 residues. CDR3 loop: CASSKGELAGGYEQYF. DNA for the CDR3: TGTGCCAGCAGCAAAGGGGAACTAGCGGGAGGCTACGAGCAGTACTTC.

This sequence joins TRBV7-2 and TRBJ1-4; the D is unclear. The germline V gene encodes CDR1 SGHTA and CDR2 FQGNSA. This CDR3 is built from 15 residues. Trimming took off 0 bases at V and 3 bases at J, with 8 bases between the two ends. The CDR3 DNA sequence: TGTGCCAGCAGCTTAGCTCGAAGATCTAATGAAAAACTGTTTTTT. This sequence encodes CASSLARRSNEKLFF.

Remarks on this clonotype: The germline gene is not matched at one end of the junction; a read error may be the cause. This chain uses TRBV27 with TRBJ2-1; a weak D match, TRBD2 (7 bases). The CDR3 runs to 15 residues. Germline assignment: CDR1 MNHEY and CDR2 SMNVEV (reference sequence). The CDR3 loop reads CASTLTGGPYNKQFF. The DNA for the CDR3 is TGTGCCAGCACCCTAACGGGGGGCCCCTACAATAAGCAGTTCTTC.

The rearrangement links TRBV11-3 to TRBJ2-5, with unresolved D. Trimming removed 11 bases from V and 5 bases from J, with 3 bases in between. The CDR3 length is 8 residues. Germline-derived CDR1 and CDR2 are SGHNT and YENEEA. CDR3 protein: CADETQYF. DNA for the CDR3: TGTGCCGACGAGACCCAGTACTTC.

The chain couples TRBV2 to TRBJ2-1; 8 positions match TRBD2. The CDR3 is 16 amino acids. In germline, CDR1 is SNHLY, CDR2 FYNNEI. After removal of 3 bases from V and 1 base from J, the junction contained 5 bases not matched to a gene. The CDR3 spells CASSDRAGGSYNEQFF. CDR3 sequence (DNA): TGTGCCAGCAGTGACAGGGCGGGAGGTTCCTACAATGAGCAGTTCTTC.

The chain carries TRBV7-6 and TRBJ2-5; 7 bases fit TRBD1. The trim removed 5 bases at V and 2 bases at J, leaving 8 bases unmatched. Germline CDR1 SGHVS, CDR2 FNYEAQ. The CDR3 consists of 15 residues. The CDR3 loop is CASSIGTAKQETQYF. The CDR3 region has the DNA TGTGCCAGCAGCATAGGGACAGCCAAACAAGAGACCCAGTACTTC.

There are a few counts of this clonotype. The genes are TRBV20-1 and TRBJ1-1; no firm D call. Germline loops: CDR1 DFQATT, CDR2 SNEGSKA (reference sequence). V lost 3 bases and J lost 6, with 5 bases in between. CDR3 length: 10 residues. In DNA form, the CDR3 reads TGCAGTGCTAGTTTTCCTGAAGCTTTCTTT. Its translation: CSASFPEAFF.

This clonotype appeared a few times. V usage is TRBV4-2 and J usage is TRBJ1-2; D not certain. The length of the CDR3 is 15 residues. Trimming shortened V by 0 bases and J by 7 bases, and 15 bases separated the two germline ends. The V gene's germline CDR1 is LGHNA and CDR2 YNFKEQ. The CDR3 loop reads CASSQDGPSMAGYTF. The CDR3 DNA follows: TGTGCCAGCAGCCAAGATGGACCCTCGATGGCTGGCTACACCTTC.

This clonotype turned up a few times. CDR3 nucleotide sequence: TGTGCCAGCTCAGGCATAACGGGTGGGCAAGATAATTACAATGAGCAGTTCTTC. It codes for CASSGITGGQDNYNEQFF. This chain uses TRBV2 with TRBJ2-1; no definite D call. The CDR3 contains 18 residues. V lost 8 bases to trimming and J lost 4 bases, with 27 bases between them. Germline V gene data show CDR1 as SNHLY and CDR2 as FYNNEI.

This clonotype was seen only once. The chain carries TRBV5-1 and TRBJ2-5; TRBD1 matches 9 bases. The J call may be mistaken, given a closer DNA end match to TRBJ2-7. This CDR3 contains 15 residues. The germline gives CDR1 SGHRS, CDR2 YFSETQ. CDR3: CASSHPGQGPYEQYF. Written as DNA, the CDR3 is TGCGCCAGCAGCCACCCGGGACAGGGCCCCTACGAGCAGTACTTC.

CDR3 region: CSADIAGGEETQYF. CDR3 nucleotide sequence: TGCAGTGCTGATATAGCGGGGGGGGAGGAGACCCAGTACTTC. This rearrangement joins TRBV20-1 to TRBJ2-5; TRBD2 agrees at 11 bases. The CDR3 is 14 residues long. Germline values: CDR1 DFQATT, CDR2 SNEGSKA (reference sequence). Trimming took 5 bases from V and 5 from J; bases not matched to a gene: 7.

This chain uses TRBV7-3 with TRBJ2-3; 7 bases are shared with TRBD1. Germline V CDR1 and CDR2: SGHTA, FQGTGA. Trimming at V came to 3 bases and at J to 8 bases, leaving 5 bases not matched to a gene. The CDR3 loop spans 13 amino acids. CDR3 in amino acids: CASSLTGQATQYF. The CDR3 bases are TGTGCCAGCAGCTTGACCGGACAGGCTACGCAGTATTTT. Filled out from reference TRBV7-3 and TRBJ2-3, the complete variable domain reads GAGVSQTPSNKVTEKGKYVELRCDPISGHTALYWYRQSLGQGPEFLIYFQGTGAADDSGLPNDRFFAVRPEGSVSTLKIQRTERGDSAVYLCASSLTGQATQYFGPGTRLTVL.